Listed below are T cell receptor beta chains from one sample, sequenced in a study of blood T cell repertoires in COVID-19. This table comes from immunoSEQ multiplex PCR, and its TCRdb copy is limited to in-frame clones, with some not included. This table has roughly 120,000 clones, 86% appearing once. Sequenced sample: peripheral blood. The receptors were gathered from a human donor in a cohort sampled during active COVID-19. The CDR3 runs from the conserved cysteine through the conserved F or W. The D gene is left open where the match is weak. Only some rows state a clone size, as once, few, many or a class for expanded clones.

j_call	clone_size	d_call	v_call	cdr3_nt	cdr3_aa
TRBJ2-3	.	TRBD2	TRBV5-1	TGCGCCAGCAGCTTGTTAACTAGCGGGAGGGCCTTTACAGATACGCAGTATTTT	CASSLLTSGRAFTDTQYF
TRBJ2-5	.	.	TRBV5-1	TGCGCCAGCAGCTTGGTGGGGGCAGAGACCCAGTACTTC	CASSLVGAETQYF
TRBJ2-7	.	TRBD1	TRBV11-2	TGTGCCAGCAGCGCCCCGGGACAGGGGATCCACGAGCAGTACTTC	CASSAPGQGIHEQYF
TRBJ1-1	.	.	TRBV19	TGTGCCAGCCTTCAGGGGCGAGGGAACACTGAAGCTTTCTTT	CASLQGRGNTEAFF
TRBJ1-3	.	TRBD1	TRBV6-5	TGTGCCAGCGTGAGACAGGGGGGGGGAAACACCATATATTTT	CASVRQGGGNTIYF
TRBJ2-2	.	.	TRBV7-2	TGTGCCAGCAGCTTAAGAAACGGTGCATTCGGGGAGCTGTTTTTT	CASSLRNGAFGELFF
TRBJ1-4	.	TRBD1	TRBV18	TGTGCCAGCTCACTTGACAGGGGAGGAAAACTGTTTTTT	CASSLDRGGKLFF
TRBJ2-1	.	TRBD2	TRBV19	TGTGCCAGTAGTTTAGCGGGAGGCAGGGGCCGCTCCTACAATGAGCAGTTCTTC	CASSLAGGRGRSYNEQFF
TRBJ2-3	.	TRBD2	TRBV2	TGTGCCAGCAACCTAGAGGGGTTAGCGGGAGGGGTAGATACGCAGTATTTT	CASNLEGLAGGVDTQYF
TRBJ2-7	.	TRBD1	TRBV2	TGTGCCAGCAGTGAGGACAGGGTCCGAGAGCAGTACTTC	CASSEDRVREQYF
TRBJ1-2	.	TRBD1	TRBV28	TGTGCCAGCAGAAAACAGGGGAACTATGGCTACACCTTC	CASRKQGNYGYTF
TRBJ1-1	once	.	TRBV18	TGTGCCAGCTCACCAACGGACAGCGCTAATGAAGCTTTCTTT	CASSPTDSANEAFF
TRBJ1-2	.	.	TRBV7-2	TGTGCCAGCAGCACGGGGGGGGGCCGGGTGCAACTCTATGGCTACACCTTC	CASSTGGGRVQLYGYTF
TRBJ1-3	.	.	TRBV10-1	TGCGCCAGCAGTGAGTCTGGGGCCTCTGGAAACACCATATATTTT	CASSESGASGNTIYF
TRBJ1-5	.	TRBD1	TRBV28	TGTGCCAGCAGGAGGACAGGGATGAGGGATAGCAATCAGCCCCAGCATTTT	CASRRTGMRDSNQPQHF
TRBJ2-5	.	TRBD1	TRBV25-1	TGTGCCAGCAGTGAATATCCCCGACAGGGACGAGAGACCCAGTACTTC	CASSEYPRQGRETQYF
TRBJ1-2	.	.	TRBV15	TGTGCCACCAGCGCCGCGGGGGGGCGGGGCGGGGGCTACACCTTC	CATSAAGGRGGGYTF
TRBJ2-2	.	TRBD2	TRBV27	TGTGCCAGCAGTTACGGCATGTTGGCGGGAGTAGGGTATTCGCGGGACACCGGGGAGCTGTTTTTT	CASSYGMLAGVGYSRDTGELFF
TRBJ2-7	few	.	TRBV28	TGTGCCAGCAGTTCGAGCGGGTCTGCCTCCTACGAGCAGTACTTC	CASSSSGSASYEQYF
TRBJ1-3	.	.	TRBV19	TGTGCCAGTAGTCCCCAAAGGACAGCTTCCTCTGGAAACACCATATATTTT	CASSPQRTASSGNTIYF
TRBJ2-1	.	.	TRBV14	TGTGCCAGCAGCTTCGGGTTAGCGCGCTCCTACAATGAGCAGTTCTTC	CASSFGLARSYNEQFF
TRBJ2-1	.	.	TRBV5-1	TGCGCCAGCAGCTTGGAGCCGGGTACCCACAATGAGCAGTTCTTC	CASSLEPGTHNEQFF
TRBJ1-5	few	.	TRBV5-1	TGCGCCAGCAGCCCGCGGGAAGGACAGCCCCAGCATTTT	CASSPREGQPQHF
TRBJ2-5	.	.	TRBV18	TGTGCCAGCTCACCATCTCAGCGGCAAGAGACCCAGTACTTC	CASSPSQRQETQYF